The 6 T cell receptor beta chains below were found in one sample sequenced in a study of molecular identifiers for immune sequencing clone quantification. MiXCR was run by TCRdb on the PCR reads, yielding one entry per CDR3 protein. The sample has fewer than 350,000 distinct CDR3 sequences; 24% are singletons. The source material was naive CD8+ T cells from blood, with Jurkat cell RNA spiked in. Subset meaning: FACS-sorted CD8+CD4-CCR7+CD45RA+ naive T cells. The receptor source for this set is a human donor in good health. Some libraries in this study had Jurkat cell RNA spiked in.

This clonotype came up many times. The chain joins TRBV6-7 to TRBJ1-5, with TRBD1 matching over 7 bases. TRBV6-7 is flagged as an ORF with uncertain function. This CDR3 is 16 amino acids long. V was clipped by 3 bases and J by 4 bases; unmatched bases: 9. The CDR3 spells CASSYGPTGLNQPQHF. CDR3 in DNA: TGTGCCAGCAGTTATGGTCCGACAGGGCTGAATCAGCCCCAGCATTTT.

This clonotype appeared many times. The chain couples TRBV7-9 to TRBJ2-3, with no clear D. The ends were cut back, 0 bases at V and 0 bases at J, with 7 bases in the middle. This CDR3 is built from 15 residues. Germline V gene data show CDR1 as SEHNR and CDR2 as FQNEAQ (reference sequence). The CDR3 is CASSLASVSTDTQYF. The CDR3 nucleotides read TGTGCCAGCAGCTTAGCCTCAGTGAGCACAGATACGCAGTATTTT.

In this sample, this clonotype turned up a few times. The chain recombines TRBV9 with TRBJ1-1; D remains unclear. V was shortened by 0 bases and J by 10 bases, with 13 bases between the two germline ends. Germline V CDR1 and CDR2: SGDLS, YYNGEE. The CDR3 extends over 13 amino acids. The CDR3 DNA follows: TGTGCCAGCAGCGTAGGAGGTGACGCCCGAGCTTTCTTT. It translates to CASSVGGDARAFF.

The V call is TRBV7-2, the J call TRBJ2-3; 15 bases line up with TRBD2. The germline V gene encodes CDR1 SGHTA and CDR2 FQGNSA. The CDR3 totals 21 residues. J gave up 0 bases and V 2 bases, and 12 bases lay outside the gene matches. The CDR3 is CASSLFPGLAGGKISTDTQYF. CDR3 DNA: TGTGCCAGCAGCTTATTCCCGGGACTAGCGGGAGGTAAAATTAGCACAGATACGCAGTATTTT.

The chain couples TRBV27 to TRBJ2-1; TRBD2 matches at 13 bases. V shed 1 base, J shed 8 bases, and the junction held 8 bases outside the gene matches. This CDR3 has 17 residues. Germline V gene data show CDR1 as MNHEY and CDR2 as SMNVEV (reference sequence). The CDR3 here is CASSLLTSGGAAHEQFF. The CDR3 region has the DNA TGTGCCAGCAGTTTATTAACTAGCGGGGGGGCCGCCCATGAGCAGTTCTTC.

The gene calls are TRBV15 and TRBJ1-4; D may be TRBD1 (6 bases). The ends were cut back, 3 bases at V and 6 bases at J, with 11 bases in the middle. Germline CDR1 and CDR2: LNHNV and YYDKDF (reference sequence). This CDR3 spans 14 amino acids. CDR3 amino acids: CATSRVRGDEKLFF. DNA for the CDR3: TGTGCCACCAGCAGGGTCAGGGGAGATGAAAAACTGTTTTTT.